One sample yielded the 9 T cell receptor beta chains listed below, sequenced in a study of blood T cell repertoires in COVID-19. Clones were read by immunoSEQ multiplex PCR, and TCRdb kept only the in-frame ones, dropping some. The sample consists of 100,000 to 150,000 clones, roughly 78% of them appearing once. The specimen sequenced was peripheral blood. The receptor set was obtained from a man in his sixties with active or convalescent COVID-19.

The CDR3 sequence: CASSPSNTQQEQFF. CDR3 DNA sequence: TGTGCCAGCAGCCCTTCAAATACCCAACAGGAGCAGTTCTTC. The chain has TRBV11-3 and TRBJ2-1, with D hard to call. This CDR3 comprises 14 residues. Between the trimmed V and J ends, which lost 5 bases and 10 bases, there was a span of 18 bases. Germline V gene sequence: CDR1 SGHNT, CDR2 YENEEA.

The chain's CDR3 is CATSRDLAGEQYF. The CDR3 nucleotides are TGTGCCACCAGCAGGGACTTAGCTGGAGAGCAGTACTTC. The chain has TRBV15 and TRBJ2-7, with a tentative D call TRBD2 (5 bases). The CDR3 extends over 13 amino acids. Germline assignment: CDR1 LNHNV and CDR2 YYDKDF (reference sequence). Between the trimmed V and J ends, which lost 3 bases and 7 bases, there was a span of 13 bases.

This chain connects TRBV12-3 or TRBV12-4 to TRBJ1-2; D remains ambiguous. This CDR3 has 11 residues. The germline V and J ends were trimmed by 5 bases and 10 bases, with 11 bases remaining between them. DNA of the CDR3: TGTGCCAGCAGTGGGAGGGAGGACTACACCTTC. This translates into CASSGREDYTF.

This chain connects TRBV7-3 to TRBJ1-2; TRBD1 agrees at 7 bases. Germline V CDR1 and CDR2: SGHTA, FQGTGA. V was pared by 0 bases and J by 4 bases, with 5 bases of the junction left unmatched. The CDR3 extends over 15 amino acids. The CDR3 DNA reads TGTGCCAGCAGCTTAACATCTGGGACAGTCTATGGCTACACCTTC. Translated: CASSLTSGTVYGYTF.

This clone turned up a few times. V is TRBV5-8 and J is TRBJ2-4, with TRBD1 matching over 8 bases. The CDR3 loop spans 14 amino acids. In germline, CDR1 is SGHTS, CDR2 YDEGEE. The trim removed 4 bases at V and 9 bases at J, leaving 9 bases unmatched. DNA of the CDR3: TGTGCCAGCAGCCCGGACAGGGACGCATTCATTCAGTACTTC. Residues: CASSPDRDAFIQYF. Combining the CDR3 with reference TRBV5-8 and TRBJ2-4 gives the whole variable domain EAGVTQSPTHLIKTRGQQATLRCSPISGHTSVYWYQQALGLGLQFLLWYDEGEERNRGNFPPRFSGRQFPNYSSELNVNALELEDSALYLCASSPDRDAFIQYFGAGTRLSVL.

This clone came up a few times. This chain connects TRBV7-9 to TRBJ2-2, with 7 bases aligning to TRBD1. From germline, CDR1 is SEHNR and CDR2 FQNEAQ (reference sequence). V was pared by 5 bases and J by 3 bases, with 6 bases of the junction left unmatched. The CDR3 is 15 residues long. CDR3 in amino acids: CASSIRQGYTGELFF. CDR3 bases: TGTGCCAGCAGCATTAGACAGGGCTACACCGGGGAGCTGTTTTTT.

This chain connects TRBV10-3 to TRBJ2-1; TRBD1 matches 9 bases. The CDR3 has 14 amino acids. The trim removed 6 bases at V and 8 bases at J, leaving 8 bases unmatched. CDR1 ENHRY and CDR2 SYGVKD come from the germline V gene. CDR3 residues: CAISYRGPRDEQFF. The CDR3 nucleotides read TGTGCCATCAGCTACAGGGGGCCTAGGGATGAGCAGTTCTTC.

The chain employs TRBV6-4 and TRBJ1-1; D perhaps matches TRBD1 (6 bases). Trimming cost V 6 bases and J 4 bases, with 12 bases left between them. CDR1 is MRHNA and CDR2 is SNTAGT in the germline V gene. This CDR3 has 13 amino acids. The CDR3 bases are TGTGCCAGCAGCCTGACAGGCGGCACTGAAGCTTTCTTT. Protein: CASSLTGGTEAFF.

CDR3 region: CASSWDRNWEQYF. CDR3 in DNA: TGTGCCAGCAGTTGGGACAGGAATTGGGAGCAGTACTTC. The chain employs TRBV6-5 and TRBJ2-7, with 8 nucleotides matching TRBD1. This CDR3 comprises 13 residues. V was clipped by 4 bases and J by 7 bases; unmatched bases: 6. The germline V gene encodes CDR1 MNHEY and CDR2 SVGAGI.